These 8 T cell receptor beta chains originate from one sample sequenced in a study of a mutant IDH1 vaccine in newly diagnosed glioma. Their antigen targets remain unknown. The time point denotes: week 47, end of study. Every single dose of the vaccine, 300 ug of mutant IDH1 20-mer peptide, came with topical imiquimod. Measured with immunoSEQ multiplex PCR; TCRdb has only the in-frame clones, and not every one. This table has tens of thousands of clones, about 71% appearing once. The source was PBMCs, collected from a glioma patient whose treatment included an IDH1 peptide vaccine. The receptors originated from a man in his forties or fifties with glioma.

V and J are TRBV5-5 and TRBJ2-6; D may be TRBD2 (5 bases). CDR3 length equals 15 residues. Trimming took 1 base from V and 2 from J, leaving 7 bases between them. The germline V gene encodes CDR1 SGHKS and CDR2 YYEKEE (reference sequence). Here the CDR3 reads CASSLSGAGANVLTF. The CDR3 bases are TGTGCCAGCAGCTTGTCCGGGGCTGGGGCCAACGTCCTGACTTTC.

The chain links TRBV7-2 to TRBJ2-1; D not certain. Trimming removed 5 bases from V and 9 bases from J, with 14 bases in between. The CDR3 runs 13 residues. Germline CDR1 reads SGHTA; CDR2 reads FQGNSA. CDR3 in amino acids: CASSLGPSSEQFF. CDR3 DNA sequence: TGTGCCAGCAGCCTAGGGCCTTCTAGTGAGCAGTTCTTC.

The rearrangement uses TRBV29-1 and TRBJ1-4, with TRBD1 as a possible D gene (5 bases). With 0 bases removed from V and 8 bases from J, the gap between germline ends came to 16 bases. Germline V CDR1 and CDR2: SQVTM, ANQGSEA. This CDR3 region has 15 residues. CDR3 sequence reads: CSVEEPQGIGEKLFF. CDR3 DNA sequence: TGCAGCGTTGAAGAGCCTCAGGGAATCGGGGAAAAACTGTTTTTT.

This clone has just a few counts. The chain joins TRBV9 to TRBJ2-7; TRBD1 aligns across 9 bases. Germline loops: CDR1 SGDLS, CDR2 YYNGEE. This CDR3 contains 18 residues. V was pared by 0 bases and J by 7 bases, with 17 bases of the junction left unmatched. This CDR3 is CASSVEGQAGQGAWEQYF. The CDR3, as DNA: TGTGCCAGCAGCGTAGAGGGACAAGCGGGACAGGGAGCATGGGAGCAGTACTTC.

The V and J genes are TRBV2 and TRBJ2-7; TRBD2 is a possible D gene (5 bases). V was cut by 4 bases and J by 3 bases, with 7 bases left in between. Germline V CDR1 and CDR2: SNHLY, FYNNEI. The CDR3 has 12 amino acids. The DNA for the CDR3 is TGTGCCAGCAGTGTGGAGGTCTACGAGCAGTACTTC. It translates to CASSVEVYEQYF.

The chain employs TRBV27 and TRBJ1-2; D gene unclear. Trimming stripped 0 bases from V and 3 bases from J, with 11 bases between. Germline CDR1 reads MNHEY; CDR2 reads SMNVEV (reference sequence). This CDR3 is built from 15 residues. The CDR3 DNA is TGTGCCAGCAGTTTATCGTTCGAGACCCACTATGGCTACACCTTC. Protein sequence: CASSLSFETHYGYTF.

The gene calls are TRBV5-6 and TRBJ2-3; D is ambiguous. The length of the CDR3 is 13 residues. Between the trimmed V and J ends, which lost 5 bases and 3 bases, there was a span of 10 bases. Germline V gives CDR1 SGHDT, CDR2 YYEEEE. This chain's CDR3 is CASSFRGTDTQYF. CDR3 coding DNA: TGTGCCAGCAGTTTTCGTGGGACAGATACGCAGTATTTT. The full variable domain, completed using reference TRBV5-6 and TRBJ2-3, is DAGVTQSPTHLIKTRGQQVTLRCSPKSGHDTVSWYQQALGQGPQFIFQYYEEEERQRGNFPDRFSGHQFPNYSSELNVNALLLGDSALYLCASSFRGTDTQYFGPGTRLTVL.

The CDR3 here is CASSQSPSGPYGYTF. The CDR3, as DNA: TGCGCCAGCAGCCAATCCCCCTCCGGGCCATATGGCTACACCTTC. The chain has TRBV4-3 and TRBJ1-2; D unresolved. The CDR3 sequence is 15 residues long. In germline, CDR1 is LGHNA, CDR2 YSLEER. Trimming took off 2 bases at V and 5 bases at J, with 15 bases between the two ends.